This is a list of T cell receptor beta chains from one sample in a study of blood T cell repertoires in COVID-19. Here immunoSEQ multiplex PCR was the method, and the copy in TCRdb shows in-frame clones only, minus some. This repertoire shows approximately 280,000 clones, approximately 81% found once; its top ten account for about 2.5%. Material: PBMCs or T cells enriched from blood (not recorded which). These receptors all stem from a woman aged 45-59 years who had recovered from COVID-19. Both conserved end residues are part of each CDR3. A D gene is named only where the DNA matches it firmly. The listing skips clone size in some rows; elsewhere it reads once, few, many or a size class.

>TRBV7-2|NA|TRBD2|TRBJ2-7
TGTGCCAGCAGCACTACAGCGGGAGTCTCCTACGAGCAGTACTTC
CASSTTAGVSYEQYF
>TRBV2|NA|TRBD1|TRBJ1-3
TGTGCCAGCGGACAGGGGGGTGGAAACACCATATATTTT
CASGQGGGNTIYF
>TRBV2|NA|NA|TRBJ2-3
TGTGCCAGCAGTAAGGACAGCGGCACAGATACGCAGTATTTT
CASSKDSGTDTQYF
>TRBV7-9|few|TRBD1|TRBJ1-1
TGTGCCAGCAGCGTACAGGGGGGTGAGATCACTGAAGCTTTCTTT
CASSVQGGEITEAFF
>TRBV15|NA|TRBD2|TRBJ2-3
TGTGCCACCAGCAGAGAATGGACTAGCGGGGGAGATACGCAGTATTTT
CATSREWTSGGDTQYF
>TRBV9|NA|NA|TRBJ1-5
TGTGCCAGCAGCGTAGTGCGGGGGCAGCCCCAGCATTTT
CASSVVRGQPQHF
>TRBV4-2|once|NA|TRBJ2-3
TGTGCCAGCAGAGCACAGAGCGGATCTAGCACAGATACGCAGTATTTT
CASRAQSGSSTDTQYF
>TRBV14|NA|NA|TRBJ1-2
TGTGCCAGCAGCCAAACGTCCGGACAACGACCCTACGGCTACACCTTC
CASSQTSGQRPYGYTF
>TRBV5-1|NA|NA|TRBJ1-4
TGCGCCAGCAGCTTAGACGGGAACGCAGCTAATGAAAAACTGTTTTTT
CASSLDGNAANEKLFF
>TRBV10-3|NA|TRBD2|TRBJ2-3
TGTGCCATCAGTGAGTGGGGTAGCGGGAGTGCAGATACGCAGTATTTT
CAISEWGSGSADTQYF
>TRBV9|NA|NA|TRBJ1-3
TGTGCCAGCAGCGCACTCCACTCTGGAAACACCATATATTTT
CASSALHSGNTIYF
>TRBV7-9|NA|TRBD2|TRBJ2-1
TGTGCCAGCAGCTTACTGGGGGGGAACTACAATGAGCAGTTCTTC
CASSLLGGNYNEQFF
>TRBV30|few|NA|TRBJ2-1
TGTGCCTGGAGTGTATCGTATGAGCAGTTCTTC
CAWSVSYEQFF
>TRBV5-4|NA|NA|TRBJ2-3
TGTGCCAGCTCTCGACCGGGGGAAAGCACAGATACGCAGTATTTT
CASSRPGESTDTQYF
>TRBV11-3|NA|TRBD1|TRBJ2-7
TGTGCCAGCAGCCACGGACAGGGCTACGAGCAGTACTTC
CASSHGQGYEQYF
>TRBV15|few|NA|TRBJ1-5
TGTGCCACCAGCAGAGGAGGAGAGAGCAATCAGCCCCAGCATTTT
CATSRGGESNQPQHF
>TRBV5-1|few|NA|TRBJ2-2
TGCGCCAGCAGCTTGGCCGGGACAACGAACACCGGGGAGCTGTTTTTT
CASSLAGTTNTGELFF
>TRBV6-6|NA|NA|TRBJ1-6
TGTGCCAGCAAATTTCAGGGAAGAAATTCACCCCTCCACTTT
CASKFQGRNSPLHF
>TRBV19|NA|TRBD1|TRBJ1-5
TGTGCCAGTAGTGGGACAGGGGGACTTAGCAATCAGCCCCAGCATTTT
CASSGTGGLSNQPQHF
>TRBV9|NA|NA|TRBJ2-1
TGTGCCAGCAGCACCAGGAGGGGATCGAACTACAATGAGCAGTTCTTC
CASSTRRGSNYNEQFF
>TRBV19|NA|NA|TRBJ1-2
TGTGCCAGTACGGTAGGGGACACCCCTTATGGCTACACCTTC
CASTVGDTPYGYTF
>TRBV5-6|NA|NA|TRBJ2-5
TGTGCCAGCAGCGTCAGGGGCGCTCTTCAAGAGACCCAGTACTTC
CASSVRGALQETQYF
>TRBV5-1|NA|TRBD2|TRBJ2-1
TGCGCCAGCAGCACCCAAGGTCTAGCGGGGGGCTACAATGAGCAGTTCTTC
CASSTQGLAGGYNEQFF
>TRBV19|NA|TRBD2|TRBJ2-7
TGTGCCAGTAGTAAGGGACTAGCGAGATACGAGCAGTACTTC
CASSKGLARYEQYF
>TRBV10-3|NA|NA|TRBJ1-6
TGTGCCATCAGGACCGTGGCAGGCCAATTACTCCTCCACTTT
CAIRTVAGQLLLHF
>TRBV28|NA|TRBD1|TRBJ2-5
TGTGCCAGCAGTTTAGTCGACGAGGGGGCGGACCAAGAGACCCAGTACTTC
CASSLVDEGADQETQYF
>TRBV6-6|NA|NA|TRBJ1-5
TGTGCCAGCAGTACAGGTCGGGTTACAAATCAGCCCCAGCATTTT
CASSTGRVTNQPQHF
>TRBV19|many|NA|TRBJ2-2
TGTGCCAGTAGTATAGGGAGACAGCCCGGGGAGCTGTTTTTT
CASSIGRQPGELFF
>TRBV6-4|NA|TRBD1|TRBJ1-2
TGTGCCAGCAGGACGGAAGGACAGGGGGCTTTTGGCTACACCTTC
CASRTEGQGAFGYTF
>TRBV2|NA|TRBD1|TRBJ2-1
TGTGCCAGCAGAGCTTCCGGGACAGGGTTGCTTGAGCAGTTCTTC
CASRASGTGLLEQFF
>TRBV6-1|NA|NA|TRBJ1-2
TGTGCCAGCAGTGATAGGAGCAACCCCTATGGCTACACCTTC
CASSDRSNPYGYTF
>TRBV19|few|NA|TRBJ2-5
TGTGCCAGTAGTATAATGGAGGAGACCCAGTACTTC
CASSIMEETQYF
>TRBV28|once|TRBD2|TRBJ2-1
TGTGCCAGCAGTCTCCCCCGGGGGGGACGGGATGAGCAGTTCTTC
CASSLPRGGRDEQFF
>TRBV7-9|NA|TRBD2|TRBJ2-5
TGTGCCAGCAGCCACACGGCCGGGCTAGCGGGAATGACCCAGTACTTC
CASSHTAGLAGMTQYF
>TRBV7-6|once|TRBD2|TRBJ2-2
TGTGCCACCTACGGGCGGGAGGGCCTCACCGGGGAGCTGTTTTTT
CATYGREGLTGELFF
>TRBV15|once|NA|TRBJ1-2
TGTGCCACCAGCAGGATAAAAACAGGGACCGACTATGGCTACACCTTC
CATSRIKTGTDYGYTF
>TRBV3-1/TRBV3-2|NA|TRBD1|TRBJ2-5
TGTGCCAGCAGCCAAGATCCCAGGGGGCAATTGTTGGAGACCCAGTACTTC
CASSQDPRGQLLETQYF
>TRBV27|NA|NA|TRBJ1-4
TGTGCCAGCAGTTATGGCAGGTCTAATGAAAAACTGTTTTTT
CASSYGRSNEKLFF
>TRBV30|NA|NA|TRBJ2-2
TGTGCCTGGAGCCGTTTATCTGCACTAAGTAACACCGGGGAGCTGTTTTTT
CAWSRLSALSNTGELFF
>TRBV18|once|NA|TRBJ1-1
TGTGCCAGCTTCGAGGTGTTGAACACTGAAGCTTTCTTT
CASFEVLNTEAFF
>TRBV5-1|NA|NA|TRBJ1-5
TGCGCCAGCAGCTTGGGACAGGCAGATAGCAATCAGCCCCAGCATTTT
CASSLGQADSNQPQHF
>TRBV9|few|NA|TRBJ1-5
TGTGCCAGCAGCGTAGCGGGGGGGTACCAGCCCCAGCATTTT
CASSVAGGYQPQHF
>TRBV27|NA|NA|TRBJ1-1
TGTGCCAGCAGTACCGGGTATGAAGCTTTCTTT
CASSTGYEAFF
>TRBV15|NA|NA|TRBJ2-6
TGTGCCACCAGCAGAGCCAACAGACCTGGGGCCAACGTCCTGACTTTC
CATSRANRPGANVLTF
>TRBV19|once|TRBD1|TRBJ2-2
TGTGCCAGTTCGGCCGGCAGGGGGCTTGCCGGGGAGCTGTTTTTT
CASSAGRGLAGELFF
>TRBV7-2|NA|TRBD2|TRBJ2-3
TGTGCCAGCAGCCTCACAGAAGCCGGGACTACCAAGGATACGCAGTATTTT
CASSLTEAGTTKDTQYF